This entry describes one T cell receptor beta chain. These data are taken from a study of blood T cell repertoires in COVID-19. The method was immunoSEQ multiplex PCR; TCRdb's version includes in-frame clones alone and lacks a portion of them. The sample holds almost 200,000 clones; about 89% are singletons and the top ten take about 8.8%. Germline V gene data show CDR1 as SGHVS and CDR2 as FNYEAQ. The CDR3 spans 13 residues. Losses at the gene ends were 4 bases for V and 8 bases for J; bases not matched to a gene: 5. V usage is TRBV7-6 and J usage is TRBJ1-2; TRBD1 agrees at 9 bases. The source of this sequence is a woman aged 18-35 years who had recovered from COVID-19. Material for sequencing was PBMCs or T cells enriched from blood (not recorded which). CDR3 region: CASSSTGGEGYTF. CDR3 DNA: TGTGCCAGCAGCTCTACAGGGGGCGAGGGCTACACCTTC.